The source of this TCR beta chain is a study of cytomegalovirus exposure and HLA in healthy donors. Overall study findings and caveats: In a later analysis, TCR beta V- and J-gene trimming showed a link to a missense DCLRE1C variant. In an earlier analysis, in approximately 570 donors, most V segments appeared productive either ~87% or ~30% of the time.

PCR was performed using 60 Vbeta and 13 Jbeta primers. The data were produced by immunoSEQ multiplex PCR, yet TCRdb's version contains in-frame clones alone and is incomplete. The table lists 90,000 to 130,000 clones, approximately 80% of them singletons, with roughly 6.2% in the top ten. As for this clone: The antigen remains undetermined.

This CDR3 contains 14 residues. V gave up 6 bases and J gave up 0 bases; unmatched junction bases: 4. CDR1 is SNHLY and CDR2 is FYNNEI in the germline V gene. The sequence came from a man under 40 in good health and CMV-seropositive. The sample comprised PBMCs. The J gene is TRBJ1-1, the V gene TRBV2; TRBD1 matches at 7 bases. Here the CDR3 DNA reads TGTGCCAGCAGCGCGACAGGGCTGAACACTGAAGCTTTCTTT. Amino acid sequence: CASSATGLNTEAFF.